A single sample is the source of the 13 T cell receptor beta chains below, sequenced in a study of regulatory T cells in long-lasting Graves disease. Arm-PCR of CDR3 regions with iRepertoire HTBI primers generated TCR beta libraries. TCRdb reanalysed the multiplex PCR reads using MiXCR and keeps one entry per CDR3 protein. The data hold 400,000 to 500,000 distinct CDR3 sequences, with more than 13% observed a single time. Described time point: newly diagnosed GD, antithyroid drugs for less than 3 months. Preparation of the TCR library used RNA extracted from PBMCs. These records were also assigned to another study, of T cells in Graves' hyperthyroidism and ophthalmopathy.

The material was peripheral blood mononuclear cells (PBMCs), obtained at new diagnosis, from a patient treated with antithyroid drugs. Receptors were obtained from a woman aged 30 to 39 with Graves disease.

This clonotype was recorded many times. The rearrangement uses TRBV12-3 or TRBV12-4 and TRBJ2-3; TRBD2 aligns across 10 bases. V dropped 1 base and J dropped 4; count of bases not matched to a gene: 14. CDR3 length: 19 residues. The CDR3, as DNA: TGTGCCAGCAGTTTAGGGGCTAGCGGGAGTCGTCTGCGGCCAGATACGCAGTATTTT. The encoded protein is CASSLGASGSRLRPDTQYF.

This clonotype was seen a handful of times. The chain is built from TRBV12-3 or TRBV12-4 and TRBJ1-4, with a possible D match to TRBD1 (5 bases). The V end lost 2 bases, the J end lost 4 bases, and 11 bases lay between the germline ends. The CDR3 has 15 amino acids. CDR3 nucleotide sequence: TGTGCCAGCAGTTTAATTAGGGGATATAATGAAAAACTGTTTTTT. Residues: CASSLIRGYNEKLFF.

The chain has TRBV6-1 and TRBJ2-5; 10 nucleotides align to TRBD1. J gave up 5 bases and V 7 bases, and 10 bases lay outside the gene matches. Germline CDR1 is MNHNS and CDR2 is SASEGT. The CDR3 runs to 15 residues. CDR3 in DNA: TGTGCCAGCACCCACCGGGACAGGGGAGGGGAGACCCAGTACTTC. Protein sequence: CASTHRDRGGETQYF.

This clonotype was observed many times. This rearrangement joins TRBV28 to TRBJ2-3; TRBD1 or TRBD2 may be the D gene (8 bases each). Trimming took 5 bases from V and 4 from J, leaving 19 bases between them. Germline V lookup: CDR1 MDHEN, CDR2 SYDVKM. The CDR3 length is 16 residues. The CDR3 nucleotides read TGTGCCAGCAGTCCACGGACAGGGACTAGGGCAGATACGCAGTATTTT. Its translation is CASSPRTGTRADTQYF.

This clonotype has only a few counts. The junction and the germline gene differ at one end; a read error may be behind it. This chain connects TRBV19 to TRBJ2-7; TRBD2 matches at 9 bases. CDR3 length: 16 amino acids. Per germline, CDR1 LNHDA and CDR2 SQIVND (reference sequence). Here the CDR3 reads CASSIDSGLARYEQYF. The CDR3 region has the DNA TGTGCCAGTAGCATAGACTCGGGACTAGCTCGCTACGAGCAGTACTTC.

The rearrangement joins TRBV10-3 to TRBJ1-2; TRBD1 agrees at 10 bases. The CDR3 runs 16 residues. Germline loops: CDR1 ENHRY, CDR2 SYGVKD. The trim removed 0 bases at V and 3 bases at J, leaving 4 bases unmatched. Here the CDR3 reads CAISESGQGRDYGYTF. The CDR3 nucleotides are TGTGCCATCAGTGAGTCGGGACAGGGGCGCGACTATGGCTACACCTTC.

Comments on this clonotype: A much larger clone differs by one base, so this may be a read error. V is TRBV28 and J is TRBJ1-5, with a possible D match to TRBD1 (5 bases). The CDR3 contains 16 residues. The germline V gene encodes CDR1 MDHEN and CDR2 SYDVKM. Trimming took 7 bases from V and 2 from J, leaving 18 bases between them. The CDR3 sequence is CASNPGRRGGNQPQHF. As DNA, the CDR3 is TGTGCCAGCAATCCCGGCCGCCGGGGGGGCAATCAGCCCCAGCATTTT.

The table lists this clonotype with many counts. This chain connects TRBV4-1 to TRBJ1-5; D is uncertain. Germline CDR1 reads MGHRA; CDR2 reads YSYEKL. The CDR3 loop spans 13 amino acids. V was pared by 0 bases and J by 2 bases, with 2 bases between. CDR3 loop: CASSQDGNQPQHF. The CDR3, as DNA: TGCGCCAGCAGCCAAGATGGCAATCAGCCCCAGCATTTT.

At least ten counts were recorded for this clonotype. V and J are TRBV28 and TRBJ2-7; the D gene could be TRBD1 or TRBD2 (5 bases each). V lost 10 bases to trimming and J lost 0 bases, with 13 bases between them. The CDR3 is 13 amino acids. Germline loops: CDR1 MDHEN, CDR2 SYDVKM. CDR3 nucleotides: TGTGCCACCTCGGGACGGCGCTCCTACGAGCAGTACTTC. It translates to CATSGRRSYEQYF.

This clonotype appeared many times. This sequence joins TRBV28 and TRBJ2-3; 7 bases agree with TRBD2. Germline V gene lookup returns CDR1 MDHEN and CDR2 SYDVKM. The CDR3 runs 15 residues. J lost 7 bases, V lost 6 bases, and 13 bases had no gene match. Here the CDR3 DNA reads TGTGCCAGCAGCTTCAGCCGGGACTACTATTATACGCAGTATTTT. This gives the protein CASSFSRDYYYTQYF.

This clonotype was seen many times. The V call is TRBV9, the J call TRBJ2-1; 7 nucleotides match TRBD1. CDR3 length equals 17 residues. V was clipped by 2 bases and J by 5 bases; unmatched bases: 13. Germline-derived CDR1 and CDR2 are SGDLS and YYNGEE. CDR3 bases: TGTGCCAGCAGCGTCACTCCAGGGGGAAGATACGACAATGAGCAGTTCTTC. Protein: CASSVTPGGRYDNEQFF.

Concerning this clonotype: This is likely a read error, given that the CDR3 carries no conserved phenylalanine or tryptophan at its end. The chain recombines TRBV9 with TRBJ2-1; 7 nucleotides line up with TRBD2. Gene TRBJ2-5 matches the end of the DNA better, so the J call may be wrong. The CDR3 loop spans 13 amino acids. Germline CDR1 and CDR2: SGDLS and YYNGEE. CDR3 sequence reads: CASSPDYLAVQYV. The CDR3 DNA sequence: TGTGCCAGCAGCCCTGACTACCTAGCGGTCCAGTACGTC.

There are a few counts of this clonotype. The chain recombines TRBV5-1 with TRBJ1-2, with 7 bases that match TRBD1. V shed 1 base and J 6 bases; nucleotides not matched to a gene: 9. Germline CDR1 and CDR2: SGHRS and YFSETQ. The CDR3 extends over 15 amino acids. CDR3 nucleotides: TGCGCCAGCAGCTTGTCCGGAGGGACAGATGATGGCTACACCTTC. Residues: CASSLSGGTDDGYTF.